Below, one T cell receptor beta chain is given with its context. Trimming took 5 bases from V and 1 from J; bases not matched to a gene: 6. The CDR3 is made up of 16 amino acids. Looked up from germline, CDR1 is SGHAT and CDR2 is FQNNGV. Authors' processing steps: Nucleated cell number was recorded as an estimate derived from reference gene primer amplification. Libraries were prepared by immunoSEQ multiplex PCR; TCRdb keeps only in-frame clonotypes and omits some of them. V, J and clone size were drawn from that table, and D and trimming were deduced from the DNA. The sample has about 60,000 clones; roughly 80% are singletons. The data derive from a study of blood T cell repertoires in COVID-19. On the study more broadly: Sites across the United States, Italy and Spain contributed samples from acute and convalescent COVID-19. PBMCs, B-cell-depleted T cells, or T cells were the source of the cDNA or gDNA that made up the material.

This chain uses TRBV11-2 with TRBJ2-2, with 8 bases aligning to TRBD1. The sequence derives from a human donor in a cohort sampled during active COVID-19. The sample consisted of peripheral blood. CDR3 DNA: TGTGCCAGCAGCCCCCTCGGACAGGGGAACACCGGGGAGCTGTTTTTT. This sequence encodes CASSPLGQGNTGELFF.